The clone carrying this TCR beta chain was found many times. The antigen remains unidentified. All donors comprised healthy Caucasians. After template switching added a universal primer site, the resulting cDNA carried unique molecular identifiers. MiXCR was run by TCRdb on the 5' RACE reads, yielding one entry per CDR3 protein. The sample consists of approximately 690,000 distinct CDR3 sequences, 5.5% to 6.5% of them appearing once. The V and J ends lost 6 bases and 1 base, in that order; junction bases with no gene match: 18. Germline V CDR1 and CDR2: SQVTM, ANQGSEA. The CDR3 loop spans 19 amino acids. The data originate from a study of identical twins. Study outcomes and limitations: For zero-insertion analyses, partial confounding could come from invariant MAIT and iNKT cells.

The sequenced material came from naive T cells sorted from blood. V usage is TRBV29-1 and J usage is TRBJ2-3; 11 bases are shared with TRBD2. The receptor was isolated from a man aged 18 to 30 in good health. CDR3 DNA: TGCAGCGTCGCGCTAATCTTGACTAGCGGGAAGGGGGGCACAGATACGCAGTATTTT. It is translated as CSVALILTSGKGGTDTQYF.